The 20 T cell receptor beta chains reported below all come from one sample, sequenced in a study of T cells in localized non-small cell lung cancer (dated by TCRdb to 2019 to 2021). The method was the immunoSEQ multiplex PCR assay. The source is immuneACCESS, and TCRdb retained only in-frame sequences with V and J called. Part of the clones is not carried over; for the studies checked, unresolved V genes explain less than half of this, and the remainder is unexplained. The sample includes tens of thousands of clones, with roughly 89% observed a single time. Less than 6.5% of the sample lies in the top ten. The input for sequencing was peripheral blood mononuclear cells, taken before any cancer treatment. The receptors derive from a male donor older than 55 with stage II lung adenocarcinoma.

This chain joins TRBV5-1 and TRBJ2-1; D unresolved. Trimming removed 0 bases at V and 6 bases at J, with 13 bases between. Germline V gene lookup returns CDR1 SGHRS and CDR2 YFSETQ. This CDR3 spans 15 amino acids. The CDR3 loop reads CASSLVVRSINEQFF. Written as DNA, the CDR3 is TGCGCCAGCAGCTTGGTGGTCAGAAGTATCAATGAGCAGTTCTTC.

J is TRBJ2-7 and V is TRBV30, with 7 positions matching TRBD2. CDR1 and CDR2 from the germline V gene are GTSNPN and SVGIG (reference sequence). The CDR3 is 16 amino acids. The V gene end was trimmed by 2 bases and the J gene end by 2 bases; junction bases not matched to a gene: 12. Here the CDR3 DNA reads TGTGCCTGGAGTCCCAGCTTGACTAGCTCTCCCTACGAGCAGTACTTC. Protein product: CAWSPSLTSSPYEQYF.

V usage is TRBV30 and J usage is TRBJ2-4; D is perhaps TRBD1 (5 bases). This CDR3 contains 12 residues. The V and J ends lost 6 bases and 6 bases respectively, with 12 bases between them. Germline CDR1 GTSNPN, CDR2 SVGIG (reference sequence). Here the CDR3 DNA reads TGTGCCTGCGGACAAGAAGGAAACATTCAGTACTTC. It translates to CACGQEGNIQYF.

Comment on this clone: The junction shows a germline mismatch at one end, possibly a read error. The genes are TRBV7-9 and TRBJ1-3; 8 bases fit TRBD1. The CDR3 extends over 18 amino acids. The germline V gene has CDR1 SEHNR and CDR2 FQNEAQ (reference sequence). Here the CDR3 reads CASSLDGTGLSGGNTIYF. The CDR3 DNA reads TGTGCCAGCAGTTTAGACGGGACAGGTTTATCTGGAGGAAACACCATATATTTT.

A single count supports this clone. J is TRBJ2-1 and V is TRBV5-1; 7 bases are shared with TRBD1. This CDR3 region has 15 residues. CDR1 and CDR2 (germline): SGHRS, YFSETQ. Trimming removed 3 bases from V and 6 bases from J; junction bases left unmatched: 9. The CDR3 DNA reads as TGCGCCAGCAGCTACCTCGGGACAGAGGGCAATGAGCAGTTCTTC. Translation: CASSYLGTEGNEQFF. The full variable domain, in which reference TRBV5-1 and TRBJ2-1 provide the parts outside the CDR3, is KAGVTQTPRYLIKTRGQQVTLSCSPISGHRSVSWYQQTPGQGLQFLFEYFSETQRNKGNFPGRFSGRQFSNSRSEMNVSTLELGDSALYLCASSYLGTEGNEQFFGPGTRLTVL.

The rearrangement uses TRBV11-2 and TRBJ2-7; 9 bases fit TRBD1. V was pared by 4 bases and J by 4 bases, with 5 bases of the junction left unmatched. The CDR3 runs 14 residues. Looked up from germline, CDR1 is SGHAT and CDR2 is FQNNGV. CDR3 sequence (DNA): TGTGCCAGCAGCTCCGGGACAGGGAGGTACGAGCAGTACTTC. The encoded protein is CASSSGTGRYEQYF. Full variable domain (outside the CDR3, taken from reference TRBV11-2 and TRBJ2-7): EAGVAQSPRYKIIEKRQSVAFWCNPISGHATLYWYQQILGQGPKLLIQFQNNGVVDDSQLPKDRFSAERLKGVDSTLKIQPAKLEDSAVYLCASSSGTGRYEQYFGPGTRLTVT.

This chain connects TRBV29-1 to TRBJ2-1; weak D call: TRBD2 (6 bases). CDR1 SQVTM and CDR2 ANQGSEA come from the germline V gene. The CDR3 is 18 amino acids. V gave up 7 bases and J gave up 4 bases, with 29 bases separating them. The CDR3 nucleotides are TGCAGCGCCCTCGGGAGCGTGGACTTTCCCTGGGGATACAATGAGCAGTTCTTC. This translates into CSALGSVDFPWGYNEQFF.

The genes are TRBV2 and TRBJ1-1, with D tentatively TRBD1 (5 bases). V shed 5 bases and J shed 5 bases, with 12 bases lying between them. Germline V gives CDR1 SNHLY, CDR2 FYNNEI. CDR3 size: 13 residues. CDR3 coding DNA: TGTGCCAGCAGTCTGGGGGAACGAACTGAAGCTTTCTTT. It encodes CASSLGERTEAFF.

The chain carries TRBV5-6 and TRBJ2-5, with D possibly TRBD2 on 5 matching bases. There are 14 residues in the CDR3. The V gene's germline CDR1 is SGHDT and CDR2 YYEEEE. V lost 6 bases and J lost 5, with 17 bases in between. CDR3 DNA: TGTGCCAGCACTGTGGGTACTAGAGGGGAGACCCAGTACTTC. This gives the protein CASTVGTRGETQYF.

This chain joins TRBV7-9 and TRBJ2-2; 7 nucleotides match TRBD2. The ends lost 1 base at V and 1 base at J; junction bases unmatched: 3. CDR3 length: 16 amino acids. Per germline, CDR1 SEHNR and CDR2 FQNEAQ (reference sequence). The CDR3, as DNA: TGTGCCAGCAGCTTAGAAGGCGGGAGGAACACCGGGGAGCTGTTTTTT. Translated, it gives CASSLEGGRNTGELFF.

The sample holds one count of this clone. This CDR3 is CASSQDPRPRSSYNEQFF. The CDR3 DNA follows: TGTGCCAGCAGCCAAGATCCCCGCCCTCGGAGCTCCTACAATGAGCAGTTCTTC. The chain employs TRBV4-2 and TRBJ2-1, with unresolved D. Germline CDR1 LGHNA, CDR2 YNFKEQ. The CDR3 length is 18 residues. Trimming took 0 bases from V and 0 from J, leaving 15 bases between them.

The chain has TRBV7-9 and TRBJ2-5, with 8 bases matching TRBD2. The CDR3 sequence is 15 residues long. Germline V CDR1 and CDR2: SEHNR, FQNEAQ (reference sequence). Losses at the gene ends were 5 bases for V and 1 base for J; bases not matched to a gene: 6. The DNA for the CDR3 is TGTGCCAGCAGCCGAATAGCGGGGACCCAAGAGACCCAGTACTTC. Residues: CASSRIAGTQETQYF.

DNA for the CDR3: TGTGCCAGCAGTTCGACAGGGTCAACGGCCAAAAACATTCAGTACTTC. This sequence encodes CASSSTGSTAKNIQYF. The V and J genes are TRBV6-5 and TRBJ2-4; the match to TRBD1 covers 7 bases. Germline V gene sequence: CDR1 MNHEY, CDR2 SVGAGI. V dropped 4 bases and J dropped 1; count of bases not matched to a gene: 7. The length of the CDR3 is 16 residues.

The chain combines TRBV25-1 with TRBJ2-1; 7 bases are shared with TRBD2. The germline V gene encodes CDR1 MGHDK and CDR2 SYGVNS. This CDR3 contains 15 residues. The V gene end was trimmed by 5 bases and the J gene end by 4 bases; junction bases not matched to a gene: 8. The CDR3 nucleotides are TGTGCCAGCAGTTCGGGGAGGGGTTCTTACAATGAGCAGTTCTTC. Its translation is CASSSGRGSYNEQFF.

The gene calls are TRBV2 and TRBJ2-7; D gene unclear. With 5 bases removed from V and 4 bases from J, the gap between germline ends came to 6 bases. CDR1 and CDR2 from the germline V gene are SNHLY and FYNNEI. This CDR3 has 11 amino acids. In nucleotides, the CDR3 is TGTGCCAGCAGTCGAGGATACGAGCAGTACTTC. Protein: CASSRGYEQYF.

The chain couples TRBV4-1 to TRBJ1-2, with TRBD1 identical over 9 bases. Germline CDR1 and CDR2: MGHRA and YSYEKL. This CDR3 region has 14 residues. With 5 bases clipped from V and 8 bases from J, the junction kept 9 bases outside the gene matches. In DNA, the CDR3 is TGCGCCAGCAGCTTCCGGGACAGGGATGGGGGCTACACCTTC. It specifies CASSFRDRDGGYTF.

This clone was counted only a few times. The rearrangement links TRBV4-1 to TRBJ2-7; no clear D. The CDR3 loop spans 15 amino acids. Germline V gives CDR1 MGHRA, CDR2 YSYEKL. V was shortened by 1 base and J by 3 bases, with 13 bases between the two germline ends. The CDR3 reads CASSQGIRNLYEQYF. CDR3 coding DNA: TGCGCCAGCAGCCAAGGGATCAGAAATCTCTACGAGCAGTACTTC.

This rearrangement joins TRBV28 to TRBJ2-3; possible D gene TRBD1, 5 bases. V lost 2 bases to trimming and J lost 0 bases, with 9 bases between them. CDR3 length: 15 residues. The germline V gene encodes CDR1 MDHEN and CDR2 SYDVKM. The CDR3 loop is CASSLVTASTDTQYF. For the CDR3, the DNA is TGTGCCAGCAGTTTAGTGACAGCTAGCACAGATACGCAGTATTTT.

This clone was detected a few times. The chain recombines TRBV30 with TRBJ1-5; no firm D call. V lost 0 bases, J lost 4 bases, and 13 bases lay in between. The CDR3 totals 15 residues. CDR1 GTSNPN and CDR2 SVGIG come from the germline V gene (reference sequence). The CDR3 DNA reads TGTGCCTGGAGTGTCGAGGATGGCCTAAATCAGCCCCAGCATTTT. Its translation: CAWSVEDGLNQPQHF.

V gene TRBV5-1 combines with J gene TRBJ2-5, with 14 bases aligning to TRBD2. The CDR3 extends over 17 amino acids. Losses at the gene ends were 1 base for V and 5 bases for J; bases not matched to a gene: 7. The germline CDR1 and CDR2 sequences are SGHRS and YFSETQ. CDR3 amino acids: CASSLRLAGGPGETQYF. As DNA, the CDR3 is TGCGCCAGCAGCTTGAGACTAGCGGGAGGGCCGGGTGAGACCCAGTACTTC. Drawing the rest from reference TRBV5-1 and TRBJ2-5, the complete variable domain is KAGVTQTPRYLIKTRGQQVTLSCSPISGHRSVSWYQQTPGQGLQFLFEYFSETQRNKGNFPGRFSGRQFSNSRSEMNVSTLELGDSALYLCASSLRLAGGPGETQYFGPGTRLLVL.